This TCR beta chain appears in the sequencing data of a study of CD8 T cells in ankylosing spondylitis. The germline CDR1 and CDR2 sequences are DFQATT and SNEGSKA (reference sequence). The CDR3 runs to 16 residues. With V trimmed by 0 bases and J by 5 bases, 12 bases remained unmatched. This clonotype has ten or more counts. TCRdb passed the 5' RACE reads through MiXCR, listing each CDR3 protein once. The profile shows approximately 250,000 distinct CDR3 sequences, around 8% of them singletons. This chain links TRBV20-1 with TRBJ2-5; 7 bases align to TRBD1. Sequencing was carried out using blood, either unsorted or a sorted T cell fraction (not recorded which). This TCR was sampled from a female donor with ankylosing spondylitis or in good health (not recorded which). This CDR3 reads CSARDEKGADWETQYF. CDR3 DNA: TGCAGTGCTAGAGATGAGAAGGGGGCCGACTGGGAGACCCAGTACTTC.